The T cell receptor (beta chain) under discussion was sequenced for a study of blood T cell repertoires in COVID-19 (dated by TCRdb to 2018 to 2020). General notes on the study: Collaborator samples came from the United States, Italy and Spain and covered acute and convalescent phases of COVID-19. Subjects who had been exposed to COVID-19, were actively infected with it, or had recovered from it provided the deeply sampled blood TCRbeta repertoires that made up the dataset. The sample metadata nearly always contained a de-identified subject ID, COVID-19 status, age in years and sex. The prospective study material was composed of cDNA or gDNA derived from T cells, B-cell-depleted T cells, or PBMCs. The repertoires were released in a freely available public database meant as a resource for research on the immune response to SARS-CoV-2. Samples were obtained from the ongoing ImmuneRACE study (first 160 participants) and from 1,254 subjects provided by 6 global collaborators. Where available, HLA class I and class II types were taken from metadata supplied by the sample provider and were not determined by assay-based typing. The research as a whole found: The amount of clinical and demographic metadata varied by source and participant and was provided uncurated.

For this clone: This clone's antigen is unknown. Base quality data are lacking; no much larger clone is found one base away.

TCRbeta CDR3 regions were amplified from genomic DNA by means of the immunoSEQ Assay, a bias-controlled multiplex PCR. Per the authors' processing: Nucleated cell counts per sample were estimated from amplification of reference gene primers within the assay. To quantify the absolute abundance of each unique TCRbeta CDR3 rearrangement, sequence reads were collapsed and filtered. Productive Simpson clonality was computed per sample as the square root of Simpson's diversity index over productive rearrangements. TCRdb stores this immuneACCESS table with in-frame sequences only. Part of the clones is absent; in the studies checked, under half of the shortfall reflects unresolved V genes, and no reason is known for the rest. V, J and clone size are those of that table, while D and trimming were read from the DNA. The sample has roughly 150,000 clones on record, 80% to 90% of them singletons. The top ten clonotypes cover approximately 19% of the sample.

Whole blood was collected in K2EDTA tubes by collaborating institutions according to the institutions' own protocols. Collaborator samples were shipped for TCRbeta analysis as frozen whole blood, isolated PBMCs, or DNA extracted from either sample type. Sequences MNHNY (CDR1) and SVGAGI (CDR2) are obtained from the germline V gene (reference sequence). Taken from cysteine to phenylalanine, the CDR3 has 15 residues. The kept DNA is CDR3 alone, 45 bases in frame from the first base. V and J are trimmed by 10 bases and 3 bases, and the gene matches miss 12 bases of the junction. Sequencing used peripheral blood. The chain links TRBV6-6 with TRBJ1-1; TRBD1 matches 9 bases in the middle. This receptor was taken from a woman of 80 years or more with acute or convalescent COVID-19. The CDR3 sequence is CATKSTDRGYTEAFF. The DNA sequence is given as TGTGCCACCAAAAGTACCGACAGGGGGTACACTGAAGCTTTCTTT.